This T cell receptor beta chain was sequenced during a study of blood T cell repertoires in COVID-19. Per the authors' pipeline: Nucleated cell counts were estimated from reference gene primer amplification. Assay used: immunoSEQ multiplex PCR; TCRdb lists only in-frame clones, some missing. The DNA gave D and trimming, while V, J and clone size come from that table. Here the sample spans hundreds of thousands of clones, under 90% being singletons. Individuals aged roughly 18 to 90 years were recruited from about two dozen US areas. Donors in Cohort 3 who had recovered were those with two negative PCRs, healthcare professional clearance, or resolution of their symptoms. Trimming cost V 2 bases and J 5 bases; bases outside gene matches: 3. Germline V gene sequence: CDR1 LGHNA, CDR2 YNFKEQ. This CDR3 comprises 16 residues.

Sequencing was performed on PBMCs or T cells enriched from blood (not recorded which). The V call is TRBV4-2, the J call TRBJ2-1; 13 bases line up with TRBD2. The sequence was collected from a man aged 25-40 years who had recovered from COVID-19. CDR3 sequence: CASSQTGLAGDNEQFF. CDR3 coding DNA: TGTGCCAGCAGCCAAACAGGACTAGCGGGAGACAATGAGCAGTTCTTC.